A selection of T cell receptor beta chains follows, all from one sample in a study of blood T cell repertoires in COVID-19. This table comes from immunoSEQ multiplex PCR, and its TCRdb copy is limited to in-frame clones, with some not included. The table has approximately 300,000 clones, approximately 86% seen once; the top ten hold roughly 2.6%. The sample taken for sequencing was PBMCs or T cells enriched from blood (not recorded which). The receptor source for this set is a woman aged 18-30 years who had recovered from COVID-19. Both conserved end residues are part of each CDR3. The D gene is left open where the match is weak. Some rows mark clone size as missing; the rest say once, few, many or name a class of expanded clone.

d_gene	v_gene	j_gene	abundance	CDR3aa	CDR3nt
TRBD2	TRBV6-1	TRBJ2-7	NA	CASSEDIGGGSKQYF	TGTGCCAGCAGTGAAGATATCGGGGGGGGTTCAAAGCAGTACTTC
NA	TRBV30	TRBJ2-2	NA	CAWSVLSLNPGELFF	TGTGCCTGGAGTGTACTGTCTCTCAACCCCGGGGAGCTGTTTTTT
NA	TRBV18	TRBJ2-7	NA	CASSPAGSYEQYF	TGTGCCAGCTCTCCCGCAGGTTCCTACGAGCAGTACTTC
TRBD2	TRBV10-2	TRBJ2-7	few	CASSELAGGSSEQYF	TGCGCCAGCAGTGAGCTAGCGGGAGGCTCGAGCGAGCAGTACTTC
NA	TRBV13	TRBJ2-7	NA	CASSLGQGSNEQYF	TGTGCCAGCAGCTTAGGGCAGGGGAGCAACGAGCAGTACTTC
NA	TRBV30	TRBJ2-7	NA	CAWSLARNEQYF	TGTGCCTGGAGTTTAGCTAGGAACGAGCAGTACTTC
NA	TRBV28	TRBJ1-1	NA	CASTPTRSAVRAFF	TGTGCCAGCACCCCAACCCGATCTGCGGTTCGGGCTTTCTTT
TRBD1	TRBV28	TRBJ1-2	NA	CAIVGQGRYGYTF	TGTGCCATCGTTGGACAGGGTCGTTATGGCTACACCTTC
NA	TRBV19	TRBJ1-1	NA	CASSFRQPTEAFF	TGTGCCAGTAGTTTCCGACAGCCCACTGAAGCTTTCTTT
TRBD2	TRBV7-9	TRBJ2-1	NA	CASSPNGLAVNEQFF	TGTGCCAGCAGCCCGAACGGACTAGCGGTTAATGAGCAGTTCTTC
TRBD1	TRBV4-3	TRBJ2-7	once	CASSLRTGLTTRLSYEQYF	TGCGCCAGCAGCCTTAGGACAGGGCTAACTACTCGCCTCTCCTACGAGCAGTACTTC
NA	TRBV27	TRBJ1-6	once	CASSYDPRSNFSPLHF	TGTGCCAGCAGTTACGACCCACGGAGCAACTTTTCACCCCTCCACTTT
NA	TRBV9	TRBJ2-1	NA	CASSVVTQGYNEQFF	TGTGCCAGCAGCGTAGTTACCCAGGGCTACAATGAGCAGTTCTTC
TRBD2	TRBV24-1	TRBJ2-1	NA	CATSDLRAGGPSEQFF	TGTGCCACCAGTGATTTGAGAGCGGGAGGGCCGAGTGAGCAGTTCTTC
TRBD1	TRBV10-1	TRBJ2-2	once	CASSSDREDTGELFF	TGCGCCAGCAGCTCGGACAGGGAGGACACCGGGGAGCTGTTTTTT
NA	TRBV19	TRBJ1-3	few	CASSPDSAGNTIYF	TGTGCCAGTAGCCCGGACAGCGCTGGAAACACCATATATTTT
NA	TRBV19	TRBJ1-4	NA	CASSIGRRVGEKLFF	TGTGCCAGTAGTATAGGTCGCAGGGTCGGTGAAAAACTGTTTTTT
TRBD2	TRBV6-2/TRBV6-3	TRBJ2-5	NA	CASSYSRGGYQETQYF	TGTGCCAGCAGTTACTCTCGGGGGGGATACCAAGAGACCCAGTACTTC
TRBD1	TRBV6-2/TRBV6-3	TRBJ2-3	NA	CASSYGSGGGILREDTQYF	TGTGCCAGCAGTTACGGCTCAGGGGGTGGGATTCTCCGTGAAGATACGCAGTATTTT
TRBD1	TRBV30	TRBJ1-1	NA	CACTPYRLGTANTEAFF	TGTGCCTGCACCCCCTATCGCCTAGGGACAGCTAACACTGAAGCTTTCTTT
TRBD1	TRBV4-1	TRBJ1-5	NA	CASSPTGKQMTGLGQPQHF	TGCGCCAGCAGCCCAACGGGGAAGCAGATGACAGGGCTGGGTCAGCCCCAGCATTTT
NA	TRBV28	TRBJ1-1	NA	CASSPYVGGKNTEAFF	TGTGCCAGCAGTCCCTATGTTGGGGGCAAGAACACTGAAGCTTTCTTT
NA	TRBV28	TRBJ2-7	medium-sized	CASSLPGEYEQYF	TGTGCCAGCAGTTTACCAGGGGAGTACGAGCAGTACTTC
TRBD2	TRBV27	TRBJ2-1	NA	CASSLAPGLHSLNEQFF	TGTGCCAGCAGTTTAGCCCCGGGACTACATTCCCTTAATGAGCAGTTCTTC
NA	TRBV18	TRBJ1-1	NA	CASSPSGLGDTEAFF	TGTGCCAGCTCACCATCGGGACTAGGGGACACTGAAGCTTTCTTT
NA	TRBV10-1	TRBJ1-1	NA	CASSQTRDLNTEAFF	TGCGCCAGCAGTCAAACTCGGGACTTGAACACTGAAGCTTTCTTT
NA	TRBV27	TRBJ1-2	NA	CASSRTGRYGYTF	TGTGCCAGCAGCAGAACAGGGAGATATGGCTACACCTTC
TRBD1	TRBV6-5	TRBJ2-3	few	CASSSSTGGKDTQYF	TGTGCCAGCAGTTCATCGACAGGGGGCAAAGATACGCAGTATTTT
NA	TRBV18	TRBJ2-2	NA	CASSPRTPNTGELFF	TGTGCCAGCTCACCACGGACACCGAACACCGGGGAGCTGTTTTTT
NA	TRBV7-2	TRBJ1-6	NA	CASSLLGQLNSPLHF	TGTGCCAGCAGCTTACTGGGACAACTGAATTCACCCCTCCACTTT
NA	TRBV30	TRBJ2-7	NA	CAFNIVSYEQYF	TGTGCCTTTAATATTGTCAGCTACGAGCAGTACTTC
TRBD1	TRBV7-9	TRBJ1-2	NA	CASSFGPDRGQTYTF	TGTGCCAGCAGCTTCGGCCCCGACAGGGGGCAAACCTACACCTTC
TRBD2	TRBV4-1	TRBJ2-1	NA	CASSPNERGPGGEQFF	TGCGCCAGCAGCCCCAACGAGCGGGGGCCTGGAGGTGAGCAGTTCTTC
NA	TRBV14	TRBJ2-2	NA	CASSQARITGELFF	TGTGCCAGCAGCCAAGCGAGAATCACCGGGGAGCTGTTTTTT
NA	TRBV9	TRBJ1-2	NA	CASSPEVDSRRLYGYTF	TGTGCCAGCAGCCCGGAAGTGGACAGCCGACGGTTATATGGCTACACCTTC
TRBD2	TRBV28	TRBJ2-3	NA	CASSRGGPVDTQYF	TGTGCCAGCAGTCGGGGAGGGCCGGTAGATACGCAGTATTTT